The clone carrying this T cell receptor (beta chain) was seen many times. The entry originates in a study of human T cells and chemical hapten exposure. Study-wide background: Donors were sensitized with 2% DPC on the upper inner arm.

The time point: patch test 1, 2 weeks after DPC sensitization. Treatment reported: therapeutic diphenylcyclopropenone sensitization with weekly scalp DPC. In TCRdb, the RACE reads were re-called with MiXCR into one record per CDR3 protein. The table lists 380,000 or so distinct CDR3 sequences, roughly 4.8% of them singletons. The sequenced sample was whole blood, obtained in connection with sensitization to the hapten diphenylcyclopropenone (DPC). This TCR derives from a woman aged 45-60 years with alopecia areata. Some clones in this sample may be carry-over from other donors' samples.

The CDR3 protein is CASSLYSGSNQPQHF. DNA of the CDR3: TGTGCCAGCAGTTTATATTCAGGCAGCAATCAGCCCCAGCATTTT. The V call is TRBV12-3 or TRBV12-4, the J call TRBJ1-5; D ambiguous. The CDR3 is made up of 15 amino acids. V was cut by 2 bases and J by 1 base, with 9 bases left in between.